A selection of T cell receptor beta chains follows, all from one sample in a study of cytomegalovirus exposure and HLA in healthy donors. The table came from immunoSEQ multiplex PCR; TCRdb's copy has only in-frame clones and leaves some out. The sample includes under 130,000 clones, about three quarters seen only once; the top ten take about 6%. The specimen was PBMCs. The origin of the receptors is a male donor in good health and CMV-seronegative. The CDR3 runs from the conserved cysteine through the conserved F or W. A D gene is named only where the DNA matches it firmly. Part of the rows lack a size; the others show once, few, many or a class for expanded clones.

abundance | j_gene | v_gene | d_gene | CDR3aa | CDR3nt
- | TRBJ2-7 | TRBV27 | TRBD2 | CASSLSGRSYEQYF | TGTGCCAGCAGTTTAAGCGGGAGATCTTACGAGCAGTACTTC
- | TRBJ2-7 | TRBV10-2 | TRBD2 | CASSVEREALGEQYF | TGCGCCAGCAGCGTAGAGCGGGAGGCGCTAGGCGAGCAGTACTTC
- | TRBJ2-1 | TRBV7-7 | TRBD2 | CASSLGGRTSYNEQFF | TGTGCTAGCAGCTTGGGCGGGAGGACCTCCTACAATGAGCAGTTCTTC
- | TRBJ2-5 | TRBV5-1 | - | CASGDSTSSRTQYF | TGCGCCAGCGGAGACAGTACCTCGTCTCGGACCCAGTACTTC
once | TRBJ2-1 | TRBV5-4 | TRBD2 | CASSPAGTRENEQFF | TGTGCCAGCAGCCCAGCCGGGACTAGGGAGAATGAGCAGTTCTTC
- | TRBJ1-1 | TRBV18 | TRBD1 | CASLRDRVNTEAFF | TGTGCCAGCCTACGGGACAGGGTGAACACTGAAGCTTTCTTT
- | TRBJ2-7 | TRBV11-2 | TRBD1 | CASSKDLGQGEQYF | TGTGCCAGCAGCAAAGACCTCGGACAGGGGGAGCAGTACTTC
- | TRBJ1-6 | TRBV28 | TRBD1 | CASSSTGWNSPLHF | TGTGCCAGCAGTTCGACAGGGTGGAATTCACCCCTCCACTTT
- | TRBJ2-7 | TRBV2 | - | CASREDHYEQYF | TGTGCCAGCAGGGAGGATCATTACGAGCAGTACTTC
- | TRBJ1-4 | TRBV5-4 | TRBD1 | CASSRDRANEKLFF | TGTGCCAGCAGCCGGGACAGGGCTAATGAAAAACTGTTTTTT
- | TRBJ2-5 | TRBV27 | - | CASSFRRAQETQYF | TGTGCCAGCAGTTTTCGGAGGGCTCAAGAGACCCAGTACTTC
- | TRBJ2-7 | TRBV5-1 | TRBD1 | CASSWDRSYEQYF | TGCGCCAGCAGTTGGGACAGGTCCTACGAGCAGTACTTC
- | TRBJ2-2 | TRBV7-8 | - | CATKGGRDVWTGELFF | TGTGCCACCAAGGGGGGGCGCGATGTCTGGACCGGGGAGCTGTTTTTT
- | TRBJ2-1 | TRBV6-1 | TRBD2 | CASSEEGGGSSYNEQFF | TGTGCCAGCAGTGAAGAGGGCGGGGGAAGCTCCTACAATGAGCAGTTCTTC
once | TRBJ1-1 | TRBV4-1 | - | CASSQEGPQGEAFF | TGCGCCAGCAGCCAAGAAGGGCCACAGGGTGAAGCTTTCTTT
- | TRBJ2-1 | TRBV5-8 | - | CASSSFFARRETYNEQFF | TGTGCCAGCAGCTCCTTTTTTGCCCGGAGGGAGACCTACAATGAGCAGTTCTTC
once | TRBJ2-7 | TRBV25-1 | - | CASSEHRGGEQYF | TGTGCCAGCAGTGAACACAGGGGAGGCGAGCAGTACTTC
- | TRBJ1-1 | TRBV7-9 | TRBD1 | CASSLILGQRSPTEAFF | TGTGCCAGCAGCTTAATACTGGGACAGAGATCACCCACTGAAGCTTTCTTT
few | TRBJ1-2 | TRBV7-8 | TRBD1 | CASSSGATGGISRGYTF | TGTGCCAGCAGCTCCGGAGCGACAGGGGGCATCTCTAGGGGCTACACCTTC
- | TRBJ1-5 | TRBV18 | TRBD1 | CASSPTGGPHQPQHF | TGTGCCAGCTCACCCACAGGGGGCCCCCATCAGCCCCAGCATTTT
- | TRBJ2-7 | TRBV19 | TRBD2 | CASSETSGSHEQYF | TGTGCCAGTAGTGAAACTAGCGGGAGTCACGAGCAGTACTTC
- | TRBJ2-7 | TRBV27 | TRBD2 | CASTPRLALIYEQYF | TGTGCCAGCACTCCTCGACTAGCGCTTATCTACGAGCAGTACTTC
- | TRBJ2-7 | TRBV28 | - | CASSLFPVQGSYEQYF | TGTGCCAGCAGTTTATTTCCTGTACAGGGCTCCTACGAGCAGTACTTC
- | TRBJ2-4 | TRBV15 | - | CATSRARQTGDIQYF | TGTGCCACCAGCAGAGCCCGACAGACTGGAGACATTCAGTACTTC
- | TRBJ2-1 | TRBV4-1 | TRBD2 | CASSHSTGGDEQFF | TGCGCCAGCAGCCATAGTACGGGAGGTGATGAGCAGTTCTTC
- | TRBJ2-7 | TRBV18 | - | CASSGSGLSEQYF | TGTGCCAGCTCAGGTTCAGGGCTTTCAGAGCAGTACTTC
- | TRBJ1-2 | TRBV7-2 | TRBD1 | CASSSLMGQGADGYTF | TGTGCCAGCAGCTCATTAATGGGGCAGGGGGCTGATGGCTACACCTTC
once | TRBJ1-1 | TRBV5-1 | - | CASSLEGMNTEAFF | TGCGCCAGCAGCTTGGAGGGGATGAACACTGAAGCTTTCTTT
- | TRBJ2-1 | TRBV29-1 | - | CSVPSSGGGEQFF | TGCAGCGTCCCCTCCTCAGGGGGAGGTGAGCAGTTCTTC
- | TRBJ1-2 | TRBV11-3 | - | CASSPLSTPNYGYTF | TGTGCCAGCAGCCCTCTTAGCACGCCGAACTATGGCTACACCTTC
- | TRBJ2-2 | TRBV13 | TRBD2 | CASRLAGDTGELFF | TGTGCCAGCCGACTAGCGGGAGACACCGGGGAGCTGTTTTTT
- | TRBJ2-1 | TRBV4-3 | - | CASSLETADRYNEQFF | TGCGCCAGCAGCCTCGAGACAGCCGACCGCTACAATGAGCAGTTCTTC
- | TRBJ1-5 | TRBV19 | - | CASAPGGNQPQHF | TGTGCCAGTGCGCCCGGGGGCAATCAGCCCCAGCATTTT
once | TRBJ1-2 | TRBV19 | - | CASSIGTVPGYTF | TGTGCCAGTAGTATAGGGACAGTTCCTGGCTACACCTTC
- | TRBJ1-1 | TRBV7-3 | TRBD1 | CASGPGQANTEAFF | TGTGCCAGCGGTCCGGGACAGGCGAACACTGAAGCTTTCTTT
- | TRBJ2-3 | TRBV18 | TRBD1 | CASSPLGQGGTDTQYF | TGTGCCAGCTCACCCCTCGGACAGGGAGGCACAGATACGCAGTATTTT
- | TRBJ2-3 | TRBV5-1 | - | CASSLVAGDSTDTQYF | TGCGCCAGCAGCTTGGTTGCAGGGGATAGCACAGATACGCAGTATTTT
once | TRBJ1-5 | TRBV30 | - | CAWSPGGSQPQHF | TGTGCCTGGAGTCCTGGCGGTAGTCAGCCCCAGCATTTT
- | TRBJ2-1 | TRBV5-1 | - | CATARGLHNEQFF | TGCGCCACCGCCCGGGGATTGCACAATGAGCAGTTCTTC
once | TRBJ1-3 | TRBV13 | TRBD1 | CASSSQGGGNTIYF | TGTGCCAGCAGCTCGCAGGGGGGAGGAAACACCATATATTTT
once | TRBJ2-5 | TRBV4-3 | TRBD1 | CASSQERTGAETQYF | TGCGCCAGCAGCCAAGAGAGGACAGGGGCAGAGACCCAGTACTTC
- | TRBJ2-2 | TRBV5-1 | - | CASSLGTLNTGELFF | TGCGCCAGCAGCCTTGGGACTCTTAACACCGGGGAGCTGTTTTTT
- | TRBJ2-2 | TRBV5-6 | TRBD1 | CASSLAGQGTTGELFF | TGTGCCAGCAGCTTGGCGGGACAGGGGACGACCGGGGAGCTGTTTTTT
- | TRBJ2-7 | TRBV5-1 | TRBD1 | CASKDPGTGAYEQYF | TGCGCCAGCAAAGACCCCGGGACAGGGGCCTACGAGCAGTACTTC
- | TRBJ2-1 | TRBV30 | TRBD1 | CAWIGTAYNEQFF | TGTGCCTGGATAGGGACAGCCTACAATGAGCAGTTCTTC